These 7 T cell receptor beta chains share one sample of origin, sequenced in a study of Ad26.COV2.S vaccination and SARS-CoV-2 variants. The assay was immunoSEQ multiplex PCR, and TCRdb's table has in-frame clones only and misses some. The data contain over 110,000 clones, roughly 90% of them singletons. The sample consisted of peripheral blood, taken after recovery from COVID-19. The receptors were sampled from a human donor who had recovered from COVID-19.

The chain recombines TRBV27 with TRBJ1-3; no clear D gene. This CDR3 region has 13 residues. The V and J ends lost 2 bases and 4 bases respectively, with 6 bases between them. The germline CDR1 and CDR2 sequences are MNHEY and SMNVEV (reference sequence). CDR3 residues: CASSLGVGNTIYF. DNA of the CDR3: TGTGCCAGCAGTTTAGGAGTCGGAAACACCATATATTTT.

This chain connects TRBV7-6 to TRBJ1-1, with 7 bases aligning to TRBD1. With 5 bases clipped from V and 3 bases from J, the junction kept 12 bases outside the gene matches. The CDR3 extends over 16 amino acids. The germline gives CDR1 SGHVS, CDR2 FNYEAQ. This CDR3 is CASSHDRESGDTEAFF. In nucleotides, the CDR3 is TGTGCCAGCAGCCACGACAGGGAGTCCGGGGACACTGAAGCTTTCTTT.

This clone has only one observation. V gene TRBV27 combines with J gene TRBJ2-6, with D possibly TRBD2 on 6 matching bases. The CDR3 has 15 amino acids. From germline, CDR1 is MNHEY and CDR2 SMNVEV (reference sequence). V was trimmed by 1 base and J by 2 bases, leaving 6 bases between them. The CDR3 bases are TGTGCCAGCAGTTTATGGGGGGCTGGGGCCAACGTCCTGACTTTC. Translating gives CASSLWGAGANVLTF.

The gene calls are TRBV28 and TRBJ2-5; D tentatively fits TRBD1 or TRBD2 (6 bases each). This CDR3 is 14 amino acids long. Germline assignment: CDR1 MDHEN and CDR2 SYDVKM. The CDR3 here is CSPECRGQMETQYF. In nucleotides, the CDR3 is TGTTCCCCCGAGTGTCGGGGGCAGATGGAGACCCAGTACTTC.

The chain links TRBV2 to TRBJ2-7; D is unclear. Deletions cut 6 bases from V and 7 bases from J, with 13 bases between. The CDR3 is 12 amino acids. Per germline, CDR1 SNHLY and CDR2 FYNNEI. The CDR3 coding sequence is TGTGCCAGCAGACCGAACGTGAGGGAGCAGTACTTC. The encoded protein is CASRPNVREQYF.

In DNA form, the CDR3 reads TGTGCCAGCAGCCAGGGGACAGGCCCCACGTACTTC. Translation: CASSQGTGPTYF. The gene calls are TRBV3-1 (or the pseudogene TRBV3-2) and TRBJ2-4; 8 nucleotides line up with TRBD1. The germline gives CDR1 LGHDT, CDR2 YNNKEL (reference sequence). The V segment lost 3 bases and the J segment 15 bases; nucleotides outside the gene matches: 7. CDR3 length equals 12 residues.

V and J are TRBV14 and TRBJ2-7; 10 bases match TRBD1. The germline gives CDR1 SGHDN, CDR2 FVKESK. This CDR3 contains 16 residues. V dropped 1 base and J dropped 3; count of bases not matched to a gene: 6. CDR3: CASSQGRGQGFYEQYF. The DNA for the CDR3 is TGTGCCAGCAGCCAAGGGCGGGGACAGGGGTTCTACGAGCAGTACTTC.